Sequencing of this T cell receptor (beta chain) was carried out in a study of T cells after posttransplantation cyclophosphamide. Overall study findings and caveats: Later blood repertoires were often dominated by clones from the donor CD8+ memory compartment.

In this sample, this clone turned up many times. Its cognate antigen is unknown. This CDR3 has 15 residues. CDR1 is LNHNV, CDR2 YYDKDF, per germline (reference sequence). Trimming removed 1 base from V and 4 bases from J, with 13 bases in between. Data came from immunoSEQ multiplex PCR; TCRdb stores just in-frame clones and leaves some out. The data show 40,000 to 55,000 clones, with none appearing a single time. The sequence was obtained from a man aged 35 to 55 in good health, CMV-negative, and a related stem cell transplant donor. The chain couples TRBV15 to TRBJ2-5; D may be TRBD1 (7 bases). The sample was PBMCs. Here the CDR3 reads CATSRVQGRRETQYF. In DNA form, the CDR3 reads TGTGCCACCAGCAGAGTACAGGGGAGGCGAGAGACCCAGTACTTC.